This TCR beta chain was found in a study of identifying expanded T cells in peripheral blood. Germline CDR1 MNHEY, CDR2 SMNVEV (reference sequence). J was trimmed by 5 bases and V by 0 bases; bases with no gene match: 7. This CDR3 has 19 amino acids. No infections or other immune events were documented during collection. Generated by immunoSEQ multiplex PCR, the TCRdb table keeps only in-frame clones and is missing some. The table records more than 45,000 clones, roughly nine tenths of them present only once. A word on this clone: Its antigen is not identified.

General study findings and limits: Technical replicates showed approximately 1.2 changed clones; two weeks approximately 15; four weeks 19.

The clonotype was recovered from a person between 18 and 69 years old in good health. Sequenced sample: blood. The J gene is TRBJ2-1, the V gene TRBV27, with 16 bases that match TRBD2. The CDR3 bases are TGTGCCAGCAGTTTATCGGGACTAGCGGGAGGGCTATGGGACAATGAGCAGTTCTTC. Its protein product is CASSLSGLAGGLWDNEQFF.